A selection of T cell receptor beta chains follows, all from one sample in a study of low-dose radiotherapy and immunotherapy resistance in tumors. In TCRdb, the reads were re-called with MiXCR into one record per CDR3 protein. The data contain tens of thousands of distinct CDR3 sequences, 9.4% of them singletons. Here the sequenced sample was PBMCs, taken before treatment. Receptors were obtained from a male donor with prostate cancer. Both conserved end residues are trimmed from each CDR3.

TRBV20-1,SAGRGPYNEQF
TRBV20-1,SASGTSGSGQY
TRBV5-1,ASSPDPASDTQY
TRBV30,AWSVNTEAF
TRBV6-2/TRBV6-3,ASTRGGGQPQH
TRBV6-8,GGTSASITGDREPDMHY
TRBV20-1,SARWTQGDEQF
TRBV7-2,ASSTGLAGGRPNTGELF
TRBV20-1,SASWGSSYNEQF
TRBV6-5,ASSYSGGGAGAYEQY
TRBV2,ASRADTAYSNQPQH
TRBV30,AWTPPTGGNTGELF
TRBV19,AGGGQGVYNQPQH
TRBV5-4,ASSLGDTYYEQY
TRBV20-1,SARPGTGLYEQY
TRBV7-2,ASSSGQAEAKNIQY
TRBV7-8,ASSPLRDSPPYNEQF
TRBV7-2,ASSLVASGSYNEQF
TRBV29-1,TGWDRGDYGYT